These 30 T cell receptor beta chains came from one sample sequenced in a study of blood T cell repertoires in COVID-19. Sequencing used immunoSEQ multiplex PCR; TCRdb keeps in-frame clones, though not all of them. This repertoire shows about 210,000 clones, around nine tenths found once; its top ten account for about 6.2%. The sequencing sample was made of peripheral blood. These receptor sequences come from a man in his sixties who had recovered from COVID-19.

V usage is TRBV7-2 and J usage is TRBJ2-5, with D unresolved. The CDR3 totals 14 residues. V lost 5 bases and J lost 3, with 13 bases in between. CDR1 is SGHTA and CDR2 is FQGNSA in the germline V gene. In nucleotides, the CDR3 is TGTGCCAGCAGCCCGCACATCAATGAAGAGACCCAGTACTTC. Translation gives CASSPHINEETQYF.

The chain recombines TRBV14 with TRBJ1-1, with unresolved D. The CDR3 runs to 11 residues. The germline V and J ends were trimmed by 8 bases and 8 bases, with 12 bases remaining between them. Germline lookup yields CDR1 SGHDN and CDR2 FVKESK. The CDR3 loop reads CASSPAGEAFF. For the CDR3, the DNA is TGTGCCAGCTCACCGGCCGGGGAAGCTTTCTTT.

The V call is TRBV30, the J call TRBJ1-1, with D perhaps TRBD1 (6 bases). Trimming removed 1 base from V and 3 bases from J, with 12 bases in between. The CDR3 is 14 residues long. The germline V gene has CDR1 GTSNPN and CDR2 SVGIG (reference sequence). CDR3 DNA sequence: TGTGCCTGGAGTGGGGGGAGGGGGGACACTGAAGCTTTCTTT. It translates to CAWSGGRGDTEAFF.

V gene TRBV5-1 combines with J gene TRBJ2-3; TRBD2 is a possible D gene (5 bases). The V gene's germline CDR1 is SGHRS and CDR2 YFSETQ. V was trimmed by 2 bases and J by 10 bases, leaving 8 bases between them. The CDR3 runs to 11 residues. The CDR3 loop is CASSFEGAQYF. CDR3 coding DNA: TGCGCCAGCAGCTTTGAGGGCGCGCAGTATTTT.

The J gene is TRBJ2-1, the V gene TRBV7-3; TRBD2 matches at 7 bases. V dropped 3 bases and J dropped 10; count of bases not matched to a gene: 6. The CDR3 runs 13 residues. Germline V gene data show CDR1 as SGHTA and CDR2 as FQGTGA. DNA of the CDR3: TGTGCCAGCAGCTTGGTGGGAGGGTTAGAGCAGTTCTTC. This translates into CASSLVGGLEQFF.

The rearrangement joins TRBV2 to TRBJ2-7; TRBD2 matches 8 bases. This CDR3 is built from 14 residues. The J segment lost 2 bases and the V segment lost 8 bases, leaving 8 bases of the junction unmatched. Germline V gives CDR1 SNHLY, CDR2 FYNNEI. The CDR3 protein is CASLPLAGPYEQYF. The CDR3 nucleotides are TGTGCCAGCCTCCCCCTAGCGGGCCCCTACGAGCAGTACTTC.

As for this clone: Germline and junction disagree at one end, which may indicate a read error. The chain couples TRBV29-1 to TRBJ1-1, with 9 nucleotides matching TRBD1. CDR3 length equals 15 residues. CDR1 SQVTM and CDR2 ANQGSEA come from the germline V gene. CDR3 DNA sequence: TGCAGCGTTTCACAGGGGGCGGGAGTCGGGGCTGAAACTTTCTTT. The encoded protein is CSVSQGAGVGAETFF.

This chain joins TRBV30 and TRBJ1-1; 7 bases agree with TRBD1. After removal of 1 base from V and 0 bases from J, the junction contained 8 bases not matched to a gene. Looked up from germline, CDR1 is GTSNPN and CDR2 is SVGIG (reference sequence). This CDR3 has 16 residues. This CDR3 reads CAWSARTGPMNTEAFF. The CDR3 bases are TGTGCCTGGAGTGCCCGGACAGGCCCCATGAACACTGAAGCTTTCTTT. Based on the CDR3 plus reference TRBV30 and TRBJ1-1, the full variable domain is SQTIHQWPATLVQPVGSPLSLECTVEGTSNPNLYWYRQAAGRGLQLLFYSVGIGQISSEVPQNLSASRPQDRQFILSSKKLLLSDSGFYLCAWSARTGPMNTEAFFGQGTRLTVV.

This sequence joins TRBV5-1 and TRBJ2-1, with 7 bases fitting TRBD1. Germline CDR1 reads SGHRS; CDR2 reads YFSETQ. This CDR3 has 14 amino acids. V gave up 7 bases and J gave up 4 bases; unmatched junction bases: 8. CDR3 region: CASPGGQTYNEQFF. The CDR3 DNA follows: TGCGCCAGCCCTGGGGGACAGACGTACAATGAGCAGTTCTTC.

The V and J genes are TRBV4-1 and TRBJ1-5; a weak D match, TRBD1 (6 bases). Trimming stripped 0 bases from V and 3 bases from J, with 15 bases between. Germline loops: CDR1 MGHRA, CDR2 YSYEKL. The CDR3 length is 17 residues. CDR3 sequence (DNA): TGCGCCAGCAGCCAAGATTCAGGGGCGTGGAACAATCAGCCCCAGCATTTT. Its translation: CASSQDSGAWNNQPQHF.

V usage is TRBV19 and J usage is TRBJ1-1; no clear D gene. Looked up from germline, CDR1 is LNHDA and CDR2 is SQIVND (reference sequence). The V end lost 8 bases, the J end lost 0 bases, and 10 bases lay between the germline ends. The CDR3 totals 13 residues. The CDR3 loop is CASDDIMNTEAFF. CDR3 nucleotides: TGTGCCAGTGATGACATTATGAACACTGAAGCTTTCTTT.

V usage is TRBV29-1 and J usage is TRBJ1-3, with 9 positions matching TRBD1. Germline V CDR1 and CDR2: SQVTM, ANQGSEA. The CDR3 has 14 amino acids. The CDR3 DNA reads TGCAGTGGCCTAGGACAGGGGACGGGAAACACCATATATTTT. Translated, it gives CSGLGQGTGNTIYF.

In its sample, this clone was seen a few times. The chain has TRBV4-2 and TRBJ2-2, with D possibly being TRBD2 (5 bases). Looked up from germline, CDR1 is LGHNA and CDR2 is YNFKEQ. The CDR3 covers 18 residues. V shed 0 bases and J shed 1 base, with 15 bases lying between them. The CDR3 here is CASSQEEAQGLNTGELFF. The CDR3 DNA reads as TGTGCCAGCAGCCAAGAAGAGGCGCAAGGACTGAACACCGGGGAGCTGTTTTTT.

This clone was recorded once. V is TRBV6-1 and J is TRBJ2-7, with 11 positions matching TRBD2. The ends lost 2 bases at V and 4 bases at J; junction bases unmatched: 4. Germline assignment: CDR1 MNHNS and CDR2 SASEGT. The CDR3 spans 15 residues. CDR3 sequence: CASSESTSGRYEQYF. The CDR3 coding sequence is TGTGCCAGCAGTGAATCTACTAGCGGGAGATACGAGCAGTACTTC.

The chain couples TRBV4-3 to TRBJ1-3, with a possible D match to TRBD1 (5 bases). Trimming pared 4 bases from V and 0 bases from J, leaving 19 bases between. Germline lookup yields CDR1 LGHNA and CDR2 YSLEER. CDR3 length: 18 residues. The CDR3 coding sequence is TGCGCCAGCAGCCCCTCAGGCAGGGTACTTCTCTCTGGAAACACCATATATTTT. Protein sequence: CASSPSGRVLLSGNTIYF.

CDR3 in DNA: TGTGCCAGCAGTTCCTACGGACAGGGAAACGTCCCAGAGACCCAGTACTTC. Amino acid sequence: CASSSYGQGNVPETQYF. The chain has TRBV6-2 or TRBV6-3 and TRBJ2-5, with 8 bases fitting TRBD1. Trimming removed 4 bases from V and 4 bases from J; junction bases left unmatched: 14. The CDR3 extends over 17 amino acids. Per germline, CDR1 MNHEY and CDR2 SVGEGT.

The genes are TRBV5-1 and TRBJ2-5, with TRBD2 as a possible D gene (6 bases). With 3 bases removed from V and 1 base from J, the gap between germline ends came to 16 bases. Germline V gene sequence: CDR1 SGHRS, CDR2 YFSETQ. The CDR3 has 16 residues. CDR3 in DNA: TGCGCCAGCAGCTCTGGGGTAGCGCGGGGCCAAGAGACCCAGTACTTC. It encodes CASSSGVARGQETQYF.

The V call is TRBV30, the J call TRBJ2-3; D gene uncertain. This CDR3 is 13 amino acids long. The V gene's germline CDR1 is GTSNPN and CDR2 SVGIG (reference sequence). Trimming took off 2 bases at V and 1 base at J, with 7 bases between the two ends. The CDR3 bases are TGTGCCTGGAGTCCGACTGGCACAGATACGCAGTATTTT. This codes for CAWSPTGTDTQYF.

This clone has a single count. This chain joins TRBV11-1 and TRBJ1-1; D unclear. The CDR3 totals 15 residues. The ends were cut back, 4 bases at V and 1 base at J, with 13 bases in the middle. The germline gives CDR1 SGHAT, CDR2 FQDESV (reference sequence). The CDR3 loop reads CASSSVDFPNTEAFF. CDR3 nucleotide sequence: TGTGCCAGCAGCTCCGTTGACTTCCCGAACACTGAAGCTTTCTTT.

This chain connects TRBV6-2 or TRBV6-3 to TRBJ2-3; possible D gene TRBD1, 6 bases. Between the trimmed V and J ends, which lost 2 bases and 5 bases, there was a span of 11 bases. This CDR3 contains 14 residues. CDR1 is MNHEY, CDR2 SVGEGT, per germline. The CDR3 coding sequence is TGTGCCAGCAGTTACGTACAGGGAAAAGATACGCAGTATTTT. It codes for CASSYVQGKDTQYF.

The chain is built from TRBV5-1 and TRBJ1-6; D unresolved. Trimming shortened V by 6 bases and J by 9 bases, and 13 bases separated the two germline ends. The germline V gene has CDR1 SGHRS and CDR2 YFSETQ. The CDR3 runs to 13 residues. The CDR3 here is CASNQLPRSPLHF. The DNA of the CDR3 is TGCGCCAGCAACCAACTCCCGCGTTCACCCCTCCACTTT. Full variable domain (remainder filled in from reference TRBV5-1 and TRBJ1-6): KAGVTQTPRYLIKTRGQQVTLSCSPISGHRSVSWYQQTPGQGLQFLFEYFSETQRNKGNFPGRFSGRQFSNSRSEMNVSTLELGDSALYLCASNQLPRSPLHFGNGTRLTVT.

The rearrangement links TRBV9 to TRBJ2-7; 7 bases agree with TRBD1. Unmatched junction bases numbered 11, after V lost 4 bases and J lost 1 base. This CDR3 is 16 amino acids long. CDR1 and CDR2 (germline): SGDLS, YYNGEE. CDR3 in amino acids: CASSLSRDRNSYEQYF. The DNA of the CDR3 is TGTGCCAGCAGCTTGAGCCGGGACAGAAATTCCTACGAGCAGTACTTC.

The chain links TRBV3-1 (or the pseudogene TRBV3-2) to TRBJ1-1; the match to TRBD1 covers 7 bases. CDR1 and CDR2 (germline): LGHDT, YNNKEL (reference sequence). The trim removed 3 bases at V and 4 bases at J, leaving 5 bases unmatched. This CDR3 spans 14 amino acids. CDR3 in amino acids: CASSQFPGGTEAFF. The CDR3 nucleotides read TGTGCCAGCAGCCAGTTTCCAGGGGGCACTGAAGCTTTCTTT.

The genes are TRBV7-2 and TRBJ1-1; the D gene is possibly TRBD1 (6 bases). The CDR3 has 15 residues. V was cut by 0 bases and J by 0 bases, with 8 bases left in between. Germline V CDR1 and CDR2: SGHTA, FQGNSA. CDR3 bases: TGTGCCAGCAGCTTAGCCGGACAGTTGAACACTGAAGCTTTCTTT. Amino acid sequence: CASSLAGQLNTEAFF.

The CDR3 is CAISSGTSEREQYF. In DNA, the CDR3 is TGTGCCATCAGCTCCGGGACTAGCGAGAGGGAGCAGTACTTC. V gene TRBV10-3 combines with J gene TRBJ2-7; 10 bases match TRBD2. J was trimmed by 7 bases and V by 6 bases; bases with no gene match: 9. Germline lookup yields CDR1 ENHRY and CDR2 SYGVKD. The CDR3 totals 14 residues.

The chain couples TRBV5-4 to TRBJ1-4; 7 positions match TRBD1. This CDR3 has 15 residues. The germline gives CDR1 SGHNT, CDR2 YYREEE (reference sequence). The ends lost 4 bases at V and 8 bases at J; junction bases unmatched: 11. The CDR3 sequence: CASSATGTVFEKLFF. As DNA, the CDR3 is TGTGCCAGCAGCGCTACCGGGACAGTCTTCGAAAAACTGTTTTTT.

This chain links TRBV9 with TRBJ2-1, with TRBD2 matching 7 bases. Germline loops: CDR1 SGDLS, CDR2 YYNGEE. The CDR3 runs 16 residues. The V and J ends lost 0 bases and 6 bases, in that order; junction bases with no gene match: 9. CDR3 residues: CASSVDWASGVNEQFF. DNA of the CDR3: TGTGCCAGCAGCGTAGACTGGGCTAGCGGAGTCAATGAGCAGTTCTTC.

The chain recombines TRBV19 with TRBJ2-5; 10 nucleotides agree with TRBD2. Germline CDR1 and CDR2: LNHDA and SQIVND (reference sequence). This CDR3 has 17 amino acids. After removal of 1 base from V and 4 bases from J, the junction contained 9 bases not matched to a gene. The CDR3 bases are TGTGCCAGTAGTATAGTTGGACTAGCGGTGGGAGGAGAGACCCAGTACTTC. Protein product: CASSIVGLAVGGETQYF.

This clone was recorded a few times. Distinct nucleotide sequences in the sample also encode this CDR3. V is TRBV19 and J is TRBJ2-4, with D maybe TRBD2 (6 bases). Germline V gene sequence: CDR1 LNHDA, CDR2 SQIVND (reference sequence). The CDR3 contains 14 residues. The ends were cut back, 4 bases at V and 8 bases at J, with 15 bases in the middle. CDR3 nucleotide sequence: TGTGCCAGTAGTACCGGCGGGATCCTGGACATTCAGTACTTC. This gives the protein CASSTGGILDIQYF.

The V and J genes are TRBV5-1 and TRBJ1-4, with 7 bases identical to TRBD1. This CDR3 has 16 residues. The V segment lost 1 base and the J segment 2 bases; nucleotides outside the gene matches: 5. Germline V gene sequence: CDR1 SGHRS, CDR2 YFSETQ. Written as DNA, the CDR3 is TGCGCCAGCAGCTTGTCGACAGGGTGGACTAATGAAAAACTGTTTTTT. Amino acid sequence: CASSLSTGWTNEKLFF.